A selection of T cell receptor beta chains follows, all from one sample in a study of blood T cell repertoires in COVID-19. The assay was immunoSEQ multiplex PCR, and TCRdb's table has in-frame clones only and misses some. In the table there are approximately 270,000 clones, approximately 83% of which are singletons. The sample consisted of PBMCs or T cells enriched from blood (not recorded which). The receptors come from a woman in her 30s who had recovered from COVID-19. CDR3s include the opening cysteine and the closing phenylalanine or tryptophan. The D gene is left open where the match is weak.

D gene	V gene	J gene	CDR3 DNA	CDR3 protein
NA	TRBV28	TRBJ2-7	TGTGCCAGCAGTGCCCCTGCGGACTCCTACGAGCAGTACTTC	CASSAPADSYEQYF
TRBD1	TRBV18	TRBJ2-7	TGTGCCAGCTCACCTCGATCTCAGGGGGACGAGCAGTACTTC	CASSPRSQGDEQYF
TRBD1	TRBV29-1	TRBJ1-2	TGCAGCGTAACAGGGGGAGAGGACTATGGCTACACCTTC	CSVTGGEDYGYTF
NA	TRBV18	TRBJ1-2	TGTGCCAGCTCACCCGGTGGGGGCCCCTATGGCTACACCTTC	CASSPGGGPYGYTF
NA	TRBV28	TRBJ2-5	TGTGCCAGCAGACTCCAAGAGACCCAGTACTTC	CASRLQETQYF
NA	TRBV6-5	TRBJ1-1	TGTGCCAGCAGTTACTTAGGGGCGAACACTGAAGCTTTCTTT	CASSYLGANTEAFF
NA	TRBV5-6	TRBJ2-2	TGTGCCAGCAGCCCGTCAGGGTACACCGGGGAGCTGTTTTTT	CASSPSGYTGELFF
TRBD1	TRBV7-2	TRBJ1-4	TGTGCCAGCAGCTTAACTGGTGGGACAGGGCTGGAAAAACTGTTTTTT	CASSLTGGTGLEKLFF
NA	TRBV28	TRBJ2-5	TGTGCCAGCAGTTTACCAGGTCAAGAGACCCAGTACTTC	CASSLPGQETQYF
TRBD2	TRBV28	TRBJ2-5	TGTGCCAGCAGTTCGAATAGCGGGGGGGCCGGAGAGACCCAGTACTTC	CASSSNSGGAGETQYF
TRBD1	TRBV19	TRBJ1-4	TGTGCCAGCAATAGCCCGGGACAGGGGGCAACTAATGAAAAACTGTTTTTT	CASNSPGQGATNEKLFF
TRBD1	TRBV30	TRBJ1-4	TGTGCCTGGAGTCCCCGGACAGGACGAAATGAAAAACTGTTTTTT	CAWSPRTGRNEKLFF